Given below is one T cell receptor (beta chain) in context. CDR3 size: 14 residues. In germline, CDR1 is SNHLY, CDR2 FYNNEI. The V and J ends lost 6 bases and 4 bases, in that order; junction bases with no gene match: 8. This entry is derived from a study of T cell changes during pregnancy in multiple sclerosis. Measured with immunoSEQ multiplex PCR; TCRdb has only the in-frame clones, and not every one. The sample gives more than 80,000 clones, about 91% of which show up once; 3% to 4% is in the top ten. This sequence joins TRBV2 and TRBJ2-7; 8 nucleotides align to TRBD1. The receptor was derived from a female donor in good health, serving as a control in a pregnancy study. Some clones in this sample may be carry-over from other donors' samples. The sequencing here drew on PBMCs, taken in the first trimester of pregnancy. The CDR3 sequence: CASRTTGDQYEQYF. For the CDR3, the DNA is TGTGCCAGCAGGACGACAGGGGATCAATACGAGCAGTACTTC.